One TCR beta chain is described in this entry. Its specificity is not known. A sample-barcoded 5' primer and a J-beta primer mix were used in a second PCR of roughly 6 to 12 cycles. Each CDR3 protein gets one entry after TCRdb re-called the 5' RACE reads with MiXCR. In the table there are about 1.4 million distinct CDR3 sequences, approximately 59% of which are singletons. This record belongs to a study of blood T cells in healthy people across ages. The study, taken as a whole, reports: Versus aged donors, long-lived donors had higher diversity and more naive CD4+ cells. TCR beta diversity was tightly associated with the proportion of naive T cells.

The individuals who served as donors were healthy Caucasians living in Russia, aged roughly 6 to 100. This CDR3 contains 15 residues. Germline V lookup: CDR1 LGHDT, CDR2 YNNKEL (reference sequence). The rearrangement uses TRBV3-1 and TRBJ2-5; the D is unclear. The J call could be wrong; TRBJ2-7 is a better fit for the DNA end. The receptor was isolated from a man younger than 35 in good health. The sequenced material came from blood. CDR3 residues: CASSQGLGFVYEQYF. Written as DNA, the CDR3 is TGTGCCAGCAGCCAAGGTTTAGGGTTCGTGTACGAGCAGTACTTC.